The 25 T cell receptor beta chains below come from one sample, sequenced in a study of T-cell reconstitution after alpha-beta-depleted transplantation in children. Unique molecular identifiers were incorporated when the TCRbeta library was constructed. TCRdb analysed the PCR reads with MiXCR anew, one entry per CDR3 protein. Found here are around 90,000 distinct CDR3 sequences, around 15% of them singletons; the top ten hold less than 20%. Sample: PBMCs, mostly from graft donor cells, taken 180 days after TCRalphabeta/CD19-depleted stem cell transplant. These receptors were taken from a male patient under 10 years old who had a stem cell transplant for acute lymphoblastic leukemia, so the T cells may come from the graft donor.

The V call is TRBV28, the J call TRBJ2-7; no definite D call. CDR1 and CDR2 from the germline V gene are MDHEN and SYDVKM. The CDR3 length is 12 residues. Between the trimmed V and J ends, which lost 0 bases and 10 bases, there was a span of 10 bases. This CDR3 is CASSLWNTLQYF. CDR3 DNA: TGTGCCAGCAGTTTATGGAACACCCTACAGTACTTC.

This clonotype was seen more than once but under ten times. This sequence joins TRBV12-3 or TRBV12-4 and TRBJ1-1; no clear D gene. There are 15 residues in the CDR3. V lost 3 bases, J lost 0 bases, and 11 bases lay in between. The CDR3 spells CASSLRSGVNTEAFF. In nucleotides, the CDR3 is TGTGCCAGCAGTTTGCGTTCAGGAGTGAACACTGAAGCTTTCTTT.

The table lists this clonotype with a few counts. The chain uses TRBV2 and TRBJ2-3; no firm D call. Deletions cut 8 bases from V and 2 bases from J, with 11 bases between. The CDR3 totals 13 residues. Germline CDR1 reads SNHLY; CDR2 reads FYNNEI. Here the CDR3 DNA reads TGTGCCAGCGCCCGGAGTCTCACAGATACGCAGTATTTT. Translation gives CASARSLTDTQYF.

CDR3: CASTPAPEYRGRYEQYF. The CDR3 nucleotides read TGTGCCAGCACACCAGCCCCGGAGTACAGGGGGAGGTACGAGCAGTACTTC. The gene calls are TRBV7-9 and TRBJ2-7, with 8 bases matching TRBD1. Trimming removed 7 bases from V and 4 bases from J; junction bases left unmatched: 18. The CDR3 loop spans 17 amino acids. From germline, CDR1 is SEHNR and CDR2 FQNEAQ (reference sequence).

CDR3 DNA: TGCGCCAGCAGCTTGGGAGGGACAAATCCCGTCTACGAGCAGTACTTC. Amino acid sequence: CASSLGGTNPVYEQYF. The rearrangement joins TRBV5-1 to TRBJ2-7; weak D call: TRBD1 (6 bases). The CDR3 consists of 16 residues. In germline, CDR1 is SGHRS, CDR2 YFSETQ. V was shortened by 0 bases and J by 3 bases, with 16 bases between the two germline ends.

This clonotype was picked up a small number of times. This chain links TRBV12-3 or TRBV12-4 with TRBJ2-2; 8 positions agree with TRBD1. CDR3 size: 15 residues. The V and J ends lost 7 bases and 4 bases, in that order; junction bases with no gene match: 8. CDR3 protein: CASNPGGPGTGELFF. CDR3 nucleotides: TGTGCCAGCAACCCAGGGGGCCCGGGCACCGGGGAGCTGTTTTTT.

This clonotype occurred a few times. The V and J genes are TRBV12-3 or TRBV12-4 and TRBJ2-7; 11 positions match TRBD2. The V segment lost 6 bases and the J segment 1 base; nucleotides outside the gene matches: 5. The CDR3 contains 15 residues. The CDR3 sequence: CASRGGTSGSYEQYF. The CDR3 DNA sequence: TGTGCCAGCAGGGGGGGGACTAGCGGTTCCTACGAGCAGTACTTC.

This clonotype was detected only a few times. The rearrangement links TRBV19 to TRBJ2-2, with a tentative D call TRBD2 (6 bases). The CDR3 spans 12 residues. The germline V gene encodes CDR1 LNHDA and CDR2 SQIVND (reference sequence). Trimming stripped 7 bases from V and 15 bases from J, with 18 bases between. The CDR3 protein is CASTTSSVAVFF. The CDR3 DNA follows: TGTGCCAGTACCACCTCCAGTGTAGCGGTGTTTTTT.

This clonotype was picked up a small number of times. The V and J genes are TRBV5-6 and TRBJ2-2; D unclear. The V gene's germline CDR1 is SGHDT and CDR2 YYEEEE. The V end lost 5 bases, the J end lost 6 bases, and 17 bases lay between the germline ends. The CDR3 sequence is 15 residues long. In DNA, the CDR3 is TGTGCCAGCAGACGACAATCCATCCTCCCCGGGGAGCTGTTTTTT. This codes for CASRRQSILPGELFF.

This clonotype was detected only a few times. The chain combines TRBV7-9 with TRBJ1-2, with 7 bases identical to TRBD1. This CDR3 spans 15 amino acids. Looked up from germline, CDR1 is SEHNR and CDR2 is FQNEAQ (reference sequence). Losses at the gene ends were 4 bases for V and 1 base for J; bases not matched to a gene: 6. CDR3 region: CASSWETGFNYGYTF. The CDR3 DNA is TGTGCCAGCAGCTGGGAGACAGGGTTTAACTATGGCTACACCTTC.

The CDR3 sequence: CASSFARGGGDYGYTF. In DNA form, the CDR3 reads TGCGCCAGCAGCTTCGCCAGGGGTGGAGGGGACTATGGCTACACCTTC. This chain links TRBV5-1 with TRBJ1-2; a possible D gene is TRBD1 (6 bases). The CDR3 has 16 residues. Germline assignment: CDR1 SGHRS and CDR2 YFSETQ. V was cut by 2 bases and J by 3 bases, with 17 bases left in between.

This clonotype has ten or more counts. J is TRBJ2-5 and V is TRBV12-3 or TRBV12-4, with D tentatively TRBD2 (5 bases). The V and J ends lost 8 bases and 5 bases respectively, with 15 bases between them. The CDR3 has 13 amino acids. The CDR3 region is CASSSGWHETQYF. CDR3 nucleotides: TGTGCCAGCTCCTCGGGGTGGCATGAGACCCAGTACTTC.

This clonotype was detected a few times. The CDR3 sequence: CASSRISPLHF. The CDR3 DNA reads TGTGCCAGCAGTCGTATTTCGCCCCTCCACTTT. This chain joins TRBV6-1 and TRBJ1-6; D uncertain. Germline-derived CDR1 and CDR2 are MNHNS and SASEGT. CDR3 length equals 11 residues. V gave up 5 bases and J gave up 13 bases, with 9 bases separating them.

The chain couples TRBV28 to TRBJ1-5; D is ambiguous. Germline-derived CDR1 and CDR2 are MDHEN and SYDVKM. The CDR3 totals 15 residues. V lost 7 bases to trimming and J lost 1 base, with 14 bases between them. The CDR3 reads CASTMSLGSNQPQHF. The CDR3 region has the DNA TGTGCCAGCACCATGTCCCTCGGGAGCAATCAGCCCCAGCATTTT.

The chain uses TRBV25-1 and TRBJ1-3; 7 bases align to TRBD1. The CDR3 runs 15 residues. J was trimmed by 0 bases and V by 5 bases; bases with no gene match: 4. Germline CDR1 is MGHDK and CDR2 is SYGVNS. The CDR3 DNA follows: TGTGCCAGCAGTAGGACAGGAAGCTCTGGAAACACCATATATTTT. Translated: CASSRTGSSGNTIYF.

This clonotype was seen a handful of times. This chain links TRBV4-1 with TRBJ1-1; the D gene is possibly TRBD1 (6 bases). Germline V lookup: CDR1 MGHRA, CDR2 YSYEKL. The CDR3 runs 13 residues. V was clipped by 6 bases and J by 1 base, with 9 bases between them. The CDR3 loop reads CASRSDRNTEAFF. The CDR3 nucleotides are TGCGCCAGCAGATCGGACAGGAACACTGAAGCTTTCTTT.

The rearrangement uses TRBV7-6 and TRBJ2-5, with D tentatively TRBD1 (6 bases). In germline, CDR1 is SGHVS, CDR2 FNYEAQ. V lost 2 bases to trimming and J lost 2 bases, with 15 bases between them. The CDR3 is 16 amino acids. The CDR3 nucleotides read TGTGCCAGCAGCTTAACAGGGATGGTTATTCAAGAGACCCAGTACTTC. This translates into CASSLTGMVIQETQYF.

The gene calls are TRBV5-1 and TRBJ1-2; D perhaps matches TRBD1 (5 bases). Trimming removed 3 bases from V and 4 bases from J, with 28 bases in between. The CDR3 consists of 19 residues. The V gene's germline CDR1 is SGHRS and CDR2 YFSETQ. The CDR3 region has the DNA TGCGCCAGCAGCTCTCTCCACGGAACTACAGGTACCCACGGCTATGGCTACACCTTC. The encoded protein is CASSSLHGTTGTHGYGYTF.

V usage is TRBV7-2 and J usage is TRBJ2-7, with D possibly being TRBD1 (5 bases). The CDR3 contains 14 residues. Germline CDR1 and CDR2: SGHTA and FQGNSA. Trimming left V 5 bases short and J 0 bases short, with 11 bases between. CDR3 sequence reads: CASSDNRFSYEQYF. DNA for the CDR3: TGTGCCAGCAGCGACAACAGGTTCTCCTACGAGCAGTACTTC.

A few counts support this clonotype. The V call is TRBV6-7, the J call TRBJ2-7; 8 bases are shared with TRBD1. TRBV6-7 falls under the ORF class, with uncertain function. The CDR3 loop spans 14 amino acids. J gave up 0 bases and V 11 bases, and 9 bases lay outside the gene matches. CDR3 in amino acids: CAASHRGVSYEQYF. DNA of the CDR3: TGTGCCGCAAGCCACAGGGGGGTCTCCTACGAGCAGTACTTC.

As to this clonotype: A much larger clone is a single base away; this may be a read error. The chain combines TRBV7-2 with TRBJ2-7; either TRBD1 or TRBD2 may supply D (5 bases each). Trimming took 0 bases from V and 2 from J, leaving 23 bases between them. This CDR3 region has 19 residues. Germline V gene sequence: CDR1 SGHTA, CDR2 FQGNSA. CDR3 DNA: TGTGCCAGCAGCTTAGCGCCTCCGGGACCAACCTCGACACCCTACGAGCAGTACTTC. Its translation is CASSLAPPGPTSTPYEQYF.

The rearrangement joins TRBV15 to TRBJ2-5; weak D call: TRBD1 (6 bases). The CDR3 is 15 amino acids. Trimming pared 3 bases from V and 0 bases from J, leaving 11 bases between. The germline CDR1 and CDR2 sequences are LNHNV and YYDKDF (reference sequence). The DNA for the CDR3 is TGTGCCACCAGCAGTCAGGGGCCGAACCAAGAGACCCAGTACTTC. Translation: CATSSQGPNQETQYF.

This clonotype was seen just once. The chain uses TRBV7-9 and TRBJ2-7; 8 bases line up with TRBD1. Germline trimming cut 4 bases from V and 6 bases from J; bases unmatched to any gene: 17. The CDR3 extends over 17 amino acids. Germline V gene data show CDR1 as SEHNR and CDR2 as FQNEAQ (reference sequence). The CDR3 loop is CASSSSVDRVLRGEQYF. The DNA for the CDR3 is TGTGCCAGCAGCTCTTCGGTGGACAGGGTCCTGCGGGGCGAGCAGTACTTC.

In this sample, this clonotype turned up a few times. The CDR3 loop reads CSVGPRQGTYEQYF. CDR3 nucleotides: TGCAGCGTTGGCCCCCGCCAGGGCACCTACGAGCAGTACTTC. This chain connects TRBV29-1 to TRBJ2-7, with D possibly being TRBD1 (5 bases). Trimming took 4 bases from V and 2 from J, leaving 15 bases between them. This CDR3 comprises 14 residues. The germline CDR1 and CDR2 sequences are SQVTM and ANQGSEA.

Of note for this clonotype: A read error may be the cause here, since a much bigger clone is one base away. This chain joins TRBV3-1 and TRBJ2-3; 7 nucleotides line up with TRBD2. Germline V gene sequence: CDR1 LGHDT, CDR2 YNNKEL (reference sequence). V lost 2 bases and J lost 6; bases outside the gene matches: 8. This CDR3 has 15 residues. The DNA of the CDR3 is TGTGCCAGCAGCCAACCTGGACTAGTGCGGGATACGCAGTATTTT. Protein product: CASSQPGLVRDTQYF.